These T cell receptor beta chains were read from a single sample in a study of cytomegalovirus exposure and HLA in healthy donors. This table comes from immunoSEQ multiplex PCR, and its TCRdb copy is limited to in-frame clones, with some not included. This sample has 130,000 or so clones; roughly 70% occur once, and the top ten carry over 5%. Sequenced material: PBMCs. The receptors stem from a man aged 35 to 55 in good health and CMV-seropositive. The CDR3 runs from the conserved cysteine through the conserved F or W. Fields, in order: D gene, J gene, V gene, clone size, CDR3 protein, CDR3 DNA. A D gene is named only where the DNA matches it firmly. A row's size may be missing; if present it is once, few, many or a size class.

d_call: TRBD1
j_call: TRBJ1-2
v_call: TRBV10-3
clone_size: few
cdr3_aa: CAIGISGTGGDGYTF
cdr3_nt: TGTGCCATCGGTATATCCGGGACAGGGGGGGATGGCTACACCTTC

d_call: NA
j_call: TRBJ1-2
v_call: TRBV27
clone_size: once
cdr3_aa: CASSSDSKNYGYTF
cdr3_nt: TGTGCCAGCAGTTCGGACAGCAAGAACTATGGCTACACCTTC

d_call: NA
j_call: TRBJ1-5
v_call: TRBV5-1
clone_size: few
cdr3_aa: CASSLAVTDNQPQHF
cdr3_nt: TGCGCCAGCAGCTTGGCCGTAACAGACAATCAGCCCCAGCATTTT

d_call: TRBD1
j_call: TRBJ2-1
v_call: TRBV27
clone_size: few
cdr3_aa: CASSSLSTGGYRFGQFF
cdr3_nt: TGTGCCAGCAGTTCGTTATCGACAGGGGGCTACAGGTTCGGGCAGTTCTTC

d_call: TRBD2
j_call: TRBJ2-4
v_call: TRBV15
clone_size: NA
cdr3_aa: CATSREGGLGAKNIQYF
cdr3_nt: TGTGCCACCAGCCGGGAGGGGGGATTGGGGGCCAAAAACATTCAGTACTTC

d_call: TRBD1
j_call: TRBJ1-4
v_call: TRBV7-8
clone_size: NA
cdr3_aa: CASSLGGQGDEKLFF
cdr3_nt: TGTGCCAGCAGCTTAGGGGGACAGGGCGATGAAAAACTGTTTTTT

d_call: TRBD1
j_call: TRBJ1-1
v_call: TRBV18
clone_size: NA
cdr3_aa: CASSPGQGALGTEAFF
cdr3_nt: TGTGCCAGCTCACCCGGGCAGGGGGCTTTGGGCACTGAAGCTTTCTTT

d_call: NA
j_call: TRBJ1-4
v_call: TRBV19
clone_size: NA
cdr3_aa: CASGMQGNEKLFF
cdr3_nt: TGTGCCAGTGGAATGCAGGGAAATGAAAAACTGTTTTTT

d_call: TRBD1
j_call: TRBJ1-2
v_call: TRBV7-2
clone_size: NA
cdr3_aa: CASSLVTGYGYTF
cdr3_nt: TGTGCCAGCAGCTTAGTGACAGGGTACGGCTACACCTTC

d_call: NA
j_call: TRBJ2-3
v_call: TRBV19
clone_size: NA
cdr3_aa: CASSTPNTDTQYF
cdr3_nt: TGTGCCAGTAGTACCCCAAACACAGATACGCAGTATTTT

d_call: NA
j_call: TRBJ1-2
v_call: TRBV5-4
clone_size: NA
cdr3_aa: CASSFPGQIYGYTF
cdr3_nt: TGTGCCAGCAGTTTCCCCGGACAGATCTATGGCTACACCTTC

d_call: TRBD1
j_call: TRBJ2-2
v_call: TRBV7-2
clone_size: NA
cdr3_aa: CASSFSTGGSQQGELFF
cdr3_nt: TGTGCCAGCAGCTTTTCGACAGGGGGCTCCCAACAAGGGGAGCTGTTTTTT

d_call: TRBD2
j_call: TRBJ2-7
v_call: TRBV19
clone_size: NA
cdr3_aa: CASSSRLADSYEQYF
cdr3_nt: TGTGCCAGTAGTTCGCGACTAGCGGATAGCTACGAGCAGTACTTC

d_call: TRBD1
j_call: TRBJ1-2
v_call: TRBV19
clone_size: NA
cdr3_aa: CASKGAGTPGYYGYTF
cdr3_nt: TGTGCCAGTAAGGGGGCCGGGACACCAGGGTACTATGGCTACACCTTC

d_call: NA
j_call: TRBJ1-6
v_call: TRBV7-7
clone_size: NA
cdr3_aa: CASSLQDNSPLHF
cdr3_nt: TGTGCTAGCAGCTTGCAGGATAATTCACCCCTCCACTTT

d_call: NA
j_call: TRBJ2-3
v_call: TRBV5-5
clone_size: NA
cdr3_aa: CASTLGRGASADTQYF
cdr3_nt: TGTGCCAGCACCCTTGGGAGGGGGGCGTCGGCAGATACGCAGTATTTT

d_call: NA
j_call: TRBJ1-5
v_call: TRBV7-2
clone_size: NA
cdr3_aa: CASSLDSYYQPQHF
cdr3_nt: TGTGCCAGCAGCTTAGACAGCTATTATCAGCCCCAGCATTTT

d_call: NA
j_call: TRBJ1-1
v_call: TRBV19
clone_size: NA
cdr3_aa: CASSSLGGTEAFF
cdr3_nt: TGTGCCAGTAGTAGTTTGGGGGGAACTGAAGCTTTCTTT

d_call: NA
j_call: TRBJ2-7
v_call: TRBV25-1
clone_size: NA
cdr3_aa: CASNPPAGITYEQYF
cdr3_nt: TGTGCCAGTAACCCTCCCGCCGGGATCACCTACGAGCAGTACTTC

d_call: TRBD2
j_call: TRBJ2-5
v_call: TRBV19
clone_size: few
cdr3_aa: CASSTLTSGRYQETQYF
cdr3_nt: TGTGCCAGTAGTACCTTAACTAGCGGGAGGTACCAAGAGACCCAGTACTTC

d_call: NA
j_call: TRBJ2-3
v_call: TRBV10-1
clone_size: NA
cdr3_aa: CASSGFGGPDTQYF
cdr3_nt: TGCGCCAGCAGCGGCTTCGGAGGGCCAGATACGCAGTATTTT

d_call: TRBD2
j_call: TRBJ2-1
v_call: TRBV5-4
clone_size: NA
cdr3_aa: CASSLVSGISYNEQFF
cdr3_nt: TGTGCCAGCAGCTTGGTTAGCGGGATATCCTACAATGAGCAGTTCTTC

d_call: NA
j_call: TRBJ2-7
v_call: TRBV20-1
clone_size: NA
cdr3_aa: CSASPAYEQYF
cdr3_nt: TGCAGTGCTAGCCCCGCCTACGAGCAGTACTTC

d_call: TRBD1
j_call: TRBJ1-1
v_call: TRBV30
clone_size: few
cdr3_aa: CAWSWTGWGVTEAFF
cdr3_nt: TGTGCCTGGAGTTGGACAGGGTGGGGTGTCACTGAAGCTTTCTTT

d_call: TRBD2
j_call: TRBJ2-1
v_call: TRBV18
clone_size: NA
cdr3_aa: CASSPLGGGPNNEQFF
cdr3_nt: TGTGCCAGCTCACCTCTCGGGGGGGGGCCAAACAATGAGCAGTTCTTC

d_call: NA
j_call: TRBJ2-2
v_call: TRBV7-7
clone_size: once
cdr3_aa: CASSYDRNTGELFF
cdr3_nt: TGTGCTAGCAGTTACGACAGAAACACCGGGGAGCTGTTTTTT

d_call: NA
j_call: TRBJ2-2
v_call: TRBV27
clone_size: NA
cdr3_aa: CASSHPGVGELFF
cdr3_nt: TGTGCCAGCAGTCACCCGGGTGTCGGGGAGCTGTTTTTT

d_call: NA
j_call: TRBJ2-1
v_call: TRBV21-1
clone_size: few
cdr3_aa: CASSKGQGADEQFF
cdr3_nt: TGTGCCAGCAGCAAAGGACAGGGGGCTGATGAGCAGTTCTTC

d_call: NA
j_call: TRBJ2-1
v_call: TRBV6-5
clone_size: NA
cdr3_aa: CASSSIHLRFYNEQFF
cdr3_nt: TGTGCCAGCAGTTCCATCCACCTGAGATTCTACAATGAGCAGTTCTTC

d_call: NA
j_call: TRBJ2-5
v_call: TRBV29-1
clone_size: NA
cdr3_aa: CSVDADRGKTQYF
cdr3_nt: TGCAGCGTTGATGCTGATAGGGGGAAGACCCAGTACTTC

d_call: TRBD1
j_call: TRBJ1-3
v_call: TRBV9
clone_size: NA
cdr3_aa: CASSVEDRGGDTIYF
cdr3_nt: TGTGCCAGCAGCGTAGAAGACAGGGGGGGGGACACCATATATTTT

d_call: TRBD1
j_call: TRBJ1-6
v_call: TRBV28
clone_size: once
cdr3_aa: CASSLRQGGNSPLHF
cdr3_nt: TGTGCCAGCAGTCTCAGACAGGGTGGGAATTCACCCCTCCACTTT

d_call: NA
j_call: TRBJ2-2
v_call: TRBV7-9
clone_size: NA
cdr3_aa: CASSGTTEPGELFF
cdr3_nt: TGTGCCAGCTCCGGGACAACAGAACCCGGGGAGCTGTTTTTT

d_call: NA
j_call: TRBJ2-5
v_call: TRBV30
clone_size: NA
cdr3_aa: CASNQGFQETQYF
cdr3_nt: TGTGCCTCGAACCAGGGGTTCCAAGAGACCCAGTACTTC

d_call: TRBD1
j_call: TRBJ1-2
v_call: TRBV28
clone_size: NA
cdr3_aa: CASSLTGQGTLRAGYTF
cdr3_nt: TGTGCCAGCAGTTTGACGGGACAGGGCACTCTTCGGGCTGGCTACACCTTC

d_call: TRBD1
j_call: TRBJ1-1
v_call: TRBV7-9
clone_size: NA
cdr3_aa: CASRGRRDTEAFF
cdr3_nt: TGTGCCAGTAGGGGGCGCCGGGACACTGAAGCTTTCTTT

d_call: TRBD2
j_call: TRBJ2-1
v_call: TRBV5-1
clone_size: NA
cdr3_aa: CASSPLAGASNEQFF
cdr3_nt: TGCGCCAGCAGCCCCCTAGCGGGAGCGTCCAATGAGCAGTTCTTC

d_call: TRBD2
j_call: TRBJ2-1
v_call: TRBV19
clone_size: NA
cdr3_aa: CATKLAGTNNEQFF
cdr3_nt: TGTGCCACTAAACTAGCGGGAACCAACAATGAGCAGTTCTTC

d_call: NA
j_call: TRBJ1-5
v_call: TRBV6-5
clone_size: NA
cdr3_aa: CASRTGIEQPQHF
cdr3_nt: TGTGCCAGCAGAACAGGGATAGAACAGCCCCAGCATTTT

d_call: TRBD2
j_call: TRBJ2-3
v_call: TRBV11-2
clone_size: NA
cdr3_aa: CASSQGTAGGRGDTQYF
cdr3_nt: TGTGCCAGCAGCCAAGGGACAGCGGGGGGCCGAGGGGATACGCAGTATTTT

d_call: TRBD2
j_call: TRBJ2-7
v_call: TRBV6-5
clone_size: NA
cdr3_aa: CASSTLGLAGGEQYF
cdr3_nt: TGTGCCAGCAGTACCCTCGGACTAGCGGGAGGCGAGCAGTACTTC

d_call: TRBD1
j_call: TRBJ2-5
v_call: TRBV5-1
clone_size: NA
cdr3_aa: CASSLRQGGETQYF
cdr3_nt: TGCGCCAGCAGCTTAAGACAGGGGGGAGAGACCCAGTACTTC

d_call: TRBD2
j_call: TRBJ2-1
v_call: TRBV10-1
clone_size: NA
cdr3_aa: CASSVAGAYNEQFF
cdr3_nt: TGCGCCAGCAGTGTTGCGGGAGCCTACAATGAGCAGTTCTTC

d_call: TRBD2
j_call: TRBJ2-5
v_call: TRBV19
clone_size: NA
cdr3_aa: CASRPGLAGGRGSQETQYF
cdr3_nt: TGTGCCAGTCGACCGGGACTAGCGGGGGGGAGAGGGAGCCAAGAGACCCAGTACTTC

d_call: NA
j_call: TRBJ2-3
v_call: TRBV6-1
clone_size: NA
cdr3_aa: CASSVLTDTQYF
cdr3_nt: TGTGCCAGCAGTGTACTTACAGATACGCAGTATTTT

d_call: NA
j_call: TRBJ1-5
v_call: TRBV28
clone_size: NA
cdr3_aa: CASIVSRPAGQPQHF
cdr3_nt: TGTGCCAGCATTGTGAGTAGGCCAGCGGGACAGCCCCAGCATTTT

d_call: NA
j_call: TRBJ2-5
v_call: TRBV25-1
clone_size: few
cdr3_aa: CASSERRGNQETQYF
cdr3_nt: TGTGCCAGCAGTGAACGGAGAGGGAACCAAGAGACCCAGTACTTC

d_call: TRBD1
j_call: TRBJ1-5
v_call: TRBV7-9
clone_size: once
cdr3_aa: CASSLSGTGKGQPQHF
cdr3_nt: TGTGCCAGCAGTTTATCCGGGACAGGGAAAGGTCAGCCCCAGCATTTT

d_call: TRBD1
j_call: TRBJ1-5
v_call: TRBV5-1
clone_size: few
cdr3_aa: CASSDGTDYQPQHF
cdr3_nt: TGCGCCAGCAGCGATGGGACAGACTATCAGCCCCAGCATTTT

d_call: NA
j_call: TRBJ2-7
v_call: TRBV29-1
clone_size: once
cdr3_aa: CSVAGTAYEQYF
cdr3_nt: TGCAGCGTTGCCGGTACGGCCTACGAGCAGTACTTC

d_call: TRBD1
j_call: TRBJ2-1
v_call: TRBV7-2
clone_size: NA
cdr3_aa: CASSLSGTGGEQFF
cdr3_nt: TGTGCCAGCAGCTTGTCCGGGACAGGAGGTGAGCAGTTCTTC

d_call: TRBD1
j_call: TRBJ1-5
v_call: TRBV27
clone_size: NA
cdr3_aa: CASTGTGVNQPQHF
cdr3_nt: TGTGCCAGCACCGGGACAGGGGTCAATCAGCCCCAGCATTTT

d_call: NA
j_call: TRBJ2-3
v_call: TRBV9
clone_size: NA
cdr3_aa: CASSVPTGSDTQYF
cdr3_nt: TGTGCCAGCAGCGTACCAACAGGGTCAGATACGCAGTATTTT